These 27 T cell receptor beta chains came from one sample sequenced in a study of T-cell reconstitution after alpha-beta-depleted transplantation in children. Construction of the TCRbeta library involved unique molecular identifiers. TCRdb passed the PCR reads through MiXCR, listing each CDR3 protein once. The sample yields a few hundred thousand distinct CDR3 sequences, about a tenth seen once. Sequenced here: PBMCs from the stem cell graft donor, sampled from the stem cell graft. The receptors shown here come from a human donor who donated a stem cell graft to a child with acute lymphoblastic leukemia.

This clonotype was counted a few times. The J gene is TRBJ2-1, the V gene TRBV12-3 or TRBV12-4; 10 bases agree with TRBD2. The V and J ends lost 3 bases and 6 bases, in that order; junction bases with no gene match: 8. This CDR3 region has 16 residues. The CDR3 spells CASSFPQTSGVNEQFF. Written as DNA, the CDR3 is TGTGCCAGCAGTTTCCCCCAAACTAGCGGGGTCAATGAGCAGTTCTTC.

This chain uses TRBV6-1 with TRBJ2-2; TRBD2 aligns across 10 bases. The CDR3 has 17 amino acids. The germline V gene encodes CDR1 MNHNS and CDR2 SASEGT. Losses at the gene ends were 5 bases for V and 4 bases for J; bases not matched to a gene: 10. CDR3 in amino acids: CASSQRLAGVSTGELFF. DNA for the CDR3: TGTGCCAGCAGTCAGCGGCTAGCGGGAGTTAGCACCGGGGAGCTGTTTTTT.

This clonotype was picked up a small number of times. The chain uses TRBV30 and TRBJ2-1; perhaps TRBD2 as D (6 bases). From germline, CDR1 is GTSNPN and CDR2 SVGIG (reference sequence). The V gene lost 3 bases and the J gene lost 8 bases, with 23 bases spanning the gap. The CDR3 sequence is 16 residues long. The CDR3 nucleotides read TGTGCCTGGAGCTTAGGGGCGCGGGACGGCAGAGATGAGCAGTTCTTC. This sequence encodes CAWSLGARDGRDEQFF.

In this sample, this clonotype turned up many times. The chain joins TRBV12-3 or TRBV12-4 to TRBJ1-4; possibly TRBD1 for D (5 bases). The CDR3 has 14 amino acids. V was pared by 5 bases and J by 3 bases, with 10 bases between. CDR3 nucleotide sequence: TGTGCCAGCAGTCTAGGGGCAGCTAATGAAAAACTGTTTTTT. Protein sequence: CASSLGAANEKLFF.

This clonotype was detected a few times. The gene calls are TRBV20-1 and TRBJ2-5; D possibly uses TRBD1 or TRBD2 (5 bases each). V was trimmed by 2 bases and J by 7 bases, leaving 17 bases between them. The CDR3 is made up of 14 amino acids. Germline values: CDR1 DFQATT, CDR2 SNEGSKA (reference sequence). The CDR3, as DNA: TGCAGTGCTAGAACACGGGACCCTATGGGGACCCAGTACTTC. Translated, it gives CSARTRDPMGTQYF.

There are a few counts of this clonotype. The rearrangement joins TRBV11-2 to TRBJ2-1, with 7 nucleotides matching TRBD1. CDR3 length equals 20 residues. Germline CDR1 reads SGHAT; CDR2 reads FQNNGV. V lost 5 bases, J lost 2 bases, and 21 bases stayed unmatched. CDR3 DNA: TGTGCCAGCAGCCTTCAGGGGGAGTTGGTTCCAGGGGGAACCTACAATGAGCAGTTCTTC. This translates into CASSLQGELVPGGTYNEQFF.

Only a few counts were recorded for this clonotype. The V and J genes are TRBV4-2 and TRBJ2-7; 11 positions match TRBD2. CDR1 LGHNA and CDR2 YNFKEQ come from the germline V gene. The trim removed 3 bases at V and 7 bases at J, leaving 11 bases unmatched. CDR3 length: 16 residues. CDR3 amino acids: CASSHASGRTSGEQYF. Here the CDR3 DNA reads TGTGCCAGCAGCCACGCTAGCGGGAGGACCTCCGGGGAGCAGTACTTC.

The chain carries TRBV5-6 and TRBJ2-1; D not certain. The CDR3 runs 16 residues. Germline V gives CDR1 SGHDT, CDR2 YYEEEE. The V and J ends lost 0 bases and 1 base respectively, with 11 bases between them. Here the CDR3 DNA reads TGTGCCAGCAGCTTGGGACTCCTTGGTTCCTACAATGAGCAGTTCTTC. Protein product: CASSLGLLGSYNEQFF. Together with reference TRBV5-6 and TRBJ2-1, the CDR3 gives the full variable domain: DAGVTQSPTHLIKTRGQQVTLRCSPKSGHDTVSWYQQALGQGPQFIFQYYEEEERQRGNFPDRFSGHQFPNYSSELNVNALLLGDSALYLCASSLGLLGSYNEQFFGPGTRLTVL.

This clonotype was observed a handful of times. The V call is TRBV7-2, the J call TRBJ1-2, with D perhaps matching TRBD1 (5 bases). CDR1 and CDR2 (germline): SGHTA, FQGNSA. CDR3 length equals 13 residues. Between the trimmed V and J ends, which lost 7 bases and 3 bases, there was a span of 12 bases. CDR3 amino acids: CASKKGKDYGYTF. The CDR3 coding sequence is TGTGCCAGCAAGAAGGGGAAGGACTATGGCTACACCTTC.

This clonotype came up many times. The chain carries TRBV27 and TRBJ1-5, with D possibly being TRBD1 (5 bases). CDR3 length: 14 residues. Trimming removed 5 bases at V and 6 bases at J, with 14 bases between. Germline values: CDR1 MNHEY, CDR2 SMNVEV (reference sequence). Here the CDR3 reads CASSTGRERQPQHF. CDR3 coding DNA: TGTGCCAGCAGTACGGGCAGGGAGCGTCAGCCCCAGCATTTT.

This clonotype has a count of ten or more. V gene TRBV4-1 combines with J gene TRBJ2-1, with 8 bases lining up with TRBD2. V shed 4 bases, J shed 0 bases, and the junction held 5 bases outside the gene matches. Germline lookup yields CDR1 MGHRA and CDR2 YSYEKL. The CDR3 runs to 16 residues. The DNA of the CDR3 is TGCGCCAGCAGCCCTACTAGCGGTAGCTCCTACAATGAGCAGTTCTTC. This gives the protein CASSPTSGSSYNEQFF.

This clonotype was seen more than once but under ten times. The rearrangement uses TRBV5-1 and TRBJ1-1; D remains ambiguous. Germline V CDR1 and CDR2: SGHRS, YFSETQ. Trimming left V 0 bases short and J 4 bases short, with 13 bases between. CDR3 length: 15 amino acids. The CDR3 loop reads CASSLEGISFTEAFF. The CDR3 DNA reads TGCGCCAGCAGCTTGGAAGGGATCTCCTTCACTGAAGCTTTCTTT. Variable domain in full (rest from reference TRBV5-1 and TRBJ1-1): KAGVTQTPRYLIKTRGQQVTLSCSPISGHRSVSWYQQTPGQGLQFLFEYFSETQRNKGNFPGRFSGRQFSNSRSEMNVSTLELGDSALYLCASSLEGISFTEAFFGQGTRLTVV.

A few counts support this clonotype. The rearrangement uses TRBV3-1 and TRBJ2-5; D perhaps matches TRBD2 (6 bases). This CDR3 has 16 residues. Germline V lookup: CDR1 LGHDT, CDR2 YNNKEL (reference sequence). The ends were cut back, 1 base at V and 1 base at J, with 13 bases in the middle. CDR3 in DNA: TGTGCCAGCAGCCAAGTTGGGGGAGGTGGCCAAGAGACCCAGTACTTC. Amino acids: CASSQVGGGGQETQYF.

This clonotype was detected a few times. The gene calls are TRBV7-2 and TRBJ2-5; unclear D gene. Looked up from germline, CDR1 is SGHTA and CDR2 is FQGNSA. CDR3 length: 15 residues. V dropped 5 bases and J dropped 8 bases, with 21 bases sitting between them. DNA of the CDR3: TGTGCCAGCAGCCCCCAGGCTTCTTCGCCCGACACCCAGTACTTC. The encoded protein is CASSPQASSPDTQYF. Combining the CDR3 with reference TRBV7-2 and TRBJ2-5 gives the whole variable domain GAGVSQSPSNKVTEKGKDVELRCDPISGHTALYWYRQSLGQGLEFLIYFQGNSAPDKSGLPSDRFSAERTGGSVSTLTIQRTQQEDSAVYLCASSPQASSPDTQYFGPGTRLLVL.

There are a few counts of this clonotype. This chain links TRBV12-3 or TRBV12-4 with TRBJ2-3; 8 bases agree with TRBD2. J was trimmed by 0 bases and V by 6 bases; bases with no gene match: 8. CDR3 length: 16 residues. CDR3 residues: CASRSQLAASTDTQYF. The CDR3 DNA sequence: TGTGCCAGCAGAAGTCAACTAGCGGCCAGCACAGATACGCAGTATTTT.

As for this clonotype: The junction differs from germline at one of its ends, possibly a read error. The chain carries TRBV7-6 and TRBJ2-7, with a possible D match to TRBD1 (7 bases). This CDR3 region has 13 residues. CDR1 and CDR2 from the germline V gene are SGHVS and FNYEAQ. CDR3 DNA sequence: TGTGCCAGCAGCCTCGGACAGGACTACGAGCAGTGCTTC. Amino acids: CASSLGQDYEQCF.

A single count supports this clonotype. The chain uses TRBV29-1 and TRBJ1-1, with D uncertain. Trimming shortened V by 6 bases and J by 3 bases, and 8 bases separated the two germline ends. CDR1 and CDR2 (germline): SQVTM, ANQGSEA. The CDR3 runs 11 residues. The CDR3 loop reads CSVEPHTEAFF. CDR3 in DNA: TGCAGCGTCGAACCGCACACTGAAGCTTTCTTT.

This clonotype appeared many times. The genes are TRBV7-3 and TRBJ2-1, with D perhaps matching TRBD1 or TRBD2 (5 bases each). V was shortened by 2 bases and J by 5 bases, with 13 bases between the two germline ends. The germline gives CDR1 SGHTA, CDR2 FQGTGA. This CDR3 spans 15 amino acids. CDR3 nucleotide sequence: TGTGCCAGCAGCTTAGAGGGGAGCCCTAACAATGAGCAGTTCTTC. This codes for CASSLEGSPNNEQFF.

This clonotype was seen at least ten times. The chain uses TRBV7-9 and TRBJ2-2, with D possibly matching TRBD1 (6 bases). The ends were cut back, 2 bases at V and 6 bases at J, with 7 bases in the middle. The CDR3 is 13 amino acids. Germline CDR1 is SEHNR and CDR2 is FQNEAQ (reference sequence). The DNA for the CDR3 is TGTGCCAGCAGCTTAAAGGGGGCCGGGGAGCTGTTTTTT. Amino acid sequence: CASSLKGAGELFF.

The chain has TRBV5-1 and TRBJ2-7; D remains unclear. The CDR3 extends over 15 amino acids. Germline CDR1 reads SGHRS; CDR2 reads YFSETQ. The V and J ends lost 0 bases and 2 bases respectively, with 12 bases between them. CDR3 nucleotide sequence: TGCGCCAGCAGCTTGGGGGCCGGTAAACCCTACGAGCAGTACTTC. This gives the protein CASSLGAGKPYEQYF.

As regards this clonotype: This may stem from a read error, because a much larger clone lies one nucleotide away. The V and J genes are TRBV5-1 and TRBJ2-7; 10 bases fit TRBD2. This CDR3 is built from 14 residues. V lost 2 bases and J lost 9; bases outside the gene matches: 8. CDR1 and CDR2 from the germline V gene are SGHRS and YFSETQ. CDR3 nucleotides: TGCGCCAGCAGCTTCGGGCTAGCGGGAGACGGGCAGTACTTC. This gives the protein CASSFGLAGDGQYF.

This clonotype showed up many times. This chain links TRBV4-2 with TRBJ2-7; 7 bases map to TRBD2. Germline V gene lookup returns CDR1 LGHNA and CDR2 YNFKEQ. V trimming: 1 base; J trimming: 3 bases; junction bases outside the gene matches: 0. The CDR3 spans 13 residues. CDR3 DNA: TGTGCCAGCAGCCAAGGCGGGGGCTACGAGCAGTACTTC. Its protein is CASSQGGGYEQYF.

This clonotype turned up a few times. The CDR3 here is CASSPSTGLDEKLFF. CDR3 in DNA: TGTGCCAGCAGCCCGTCGACAGGGTTGGATGAAAAACTGTTTTTT. The J gene is TRBJ1-4, the V gene TRBV7-9; 7 nucleotides agree with TRBD1. The V segment lost 5 bases and the J segment 6 bases; nucleotides outside the gene matches: 9. The germline V gene encodes CDR1 SEHNR and CDR2 FQNEAQ (reference sequence). The length of the CDR3 is 15 residues. The whole variable domain, remainder taken from reference TRBV7-9 and TRBJ1-4, is DTGVSQNPRHKITKRGQNVTFRCDPISEHNRLYWYRQTLGQGPEFLTYFQNEAQLEKSRLLSDRFSAERPKGSFSTLEIQRTEQGDSAMYLCASSPSTGLDEKLFFGSGTQLSVL.

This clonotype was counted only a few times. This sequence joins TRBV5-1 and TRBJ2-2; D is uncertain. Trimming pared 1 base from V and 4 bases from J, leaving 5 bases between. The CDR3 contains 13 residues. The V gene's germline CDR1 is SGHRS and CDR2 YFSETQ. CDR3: CASSLLVTGELFF. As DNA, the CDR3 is TGCGCCAGCAGCTTGCTGGTCACCGGGGAGCTGTTTTTT.

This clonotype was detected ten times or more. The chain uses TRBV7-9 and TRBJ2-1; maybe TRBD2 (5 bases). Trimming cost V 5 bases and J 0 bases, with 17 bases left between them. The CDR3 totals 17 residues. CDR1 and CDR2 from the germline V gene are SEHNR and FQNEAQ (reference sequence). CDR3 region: CASSTLDLLSSYNEQFF. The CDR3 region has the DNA TGTGCCAGCAGCACACTAGACCTCTTAAGCTCCTACAATGAGCAGTTCTTC.

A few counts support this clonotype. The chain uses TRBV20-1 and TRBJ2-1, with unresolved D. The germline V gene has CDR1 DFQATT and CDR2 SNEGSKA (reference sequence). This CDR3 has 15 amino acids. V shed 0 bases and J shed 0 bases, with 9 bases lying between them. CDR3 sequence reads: CSARDRAISYNEQFF. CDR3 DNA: TGCAGTGCTAGAGATCGAGCGATCTCCTACAATGAGCAGTTCTTC.

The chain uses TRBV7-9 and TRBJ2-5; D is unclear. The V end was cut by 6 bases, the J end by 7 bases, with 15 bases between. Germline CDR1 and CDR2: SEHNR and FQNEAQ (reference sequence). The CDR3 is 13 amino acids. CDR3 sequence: CASSWTELGTQYF. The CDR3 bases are TGTGCCAGCAGTTGGACGGAGTTGGGGACCCAGTACTTC.